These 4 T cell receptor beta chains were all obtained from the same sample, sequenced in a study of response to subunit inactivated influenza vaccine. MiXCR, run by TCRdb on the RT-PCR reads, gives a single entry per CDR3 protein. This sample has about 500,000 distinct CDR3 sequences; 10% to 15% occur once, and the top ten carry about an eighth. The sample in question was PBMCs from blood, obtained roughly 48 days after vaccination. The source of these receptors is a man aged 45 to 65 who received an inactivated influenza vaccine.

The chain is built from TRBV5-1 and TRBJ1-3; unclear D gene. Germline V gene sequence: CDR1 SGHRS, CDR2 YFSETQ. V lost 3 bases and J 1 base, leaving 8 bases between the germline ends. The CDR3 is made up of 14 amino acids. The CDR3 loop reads CASSWELSGNTIYF. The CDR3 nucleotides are TGCGCCAGCAGCTGGGAGCTTTCTGGAAACACCATATATTTT.

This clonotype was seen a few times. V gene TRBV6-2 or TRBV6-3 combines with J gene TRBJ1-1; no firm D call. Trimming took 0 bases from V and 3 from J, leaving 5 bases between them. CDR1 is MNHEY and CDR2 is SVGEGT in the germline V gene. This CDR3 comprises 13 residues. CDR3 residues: CASSYSGYTEAFF. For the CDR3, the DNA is TGTGCCAGCAGTTACTCCGGTTACACTGAAGCTTTCTTT.

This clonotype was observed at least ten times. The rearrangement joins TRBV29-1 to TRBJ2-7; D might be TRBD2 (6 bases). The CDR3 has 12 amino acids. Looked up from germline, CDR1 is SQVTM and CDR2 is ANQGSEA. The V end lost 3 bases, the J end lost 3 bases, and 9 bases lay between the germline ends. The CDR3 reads CSVDQGGYEQYF. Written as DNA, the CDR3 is TGCAGCGTTGACCAGGGAGGCTACGAGCAGTACTTC.

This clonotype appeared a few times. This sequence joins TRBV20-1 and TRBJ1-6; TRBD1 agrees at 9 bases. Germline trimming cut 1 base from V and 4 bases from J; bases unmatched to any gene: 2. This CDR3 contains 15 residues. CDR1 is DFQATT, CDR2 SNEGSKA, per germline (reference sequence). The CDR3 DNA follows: TGCAGTGCTAGAGGGGACAGGGAGTATAATTCACCCCTCCACTTT. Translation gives CSARGDREYNSPLHF.